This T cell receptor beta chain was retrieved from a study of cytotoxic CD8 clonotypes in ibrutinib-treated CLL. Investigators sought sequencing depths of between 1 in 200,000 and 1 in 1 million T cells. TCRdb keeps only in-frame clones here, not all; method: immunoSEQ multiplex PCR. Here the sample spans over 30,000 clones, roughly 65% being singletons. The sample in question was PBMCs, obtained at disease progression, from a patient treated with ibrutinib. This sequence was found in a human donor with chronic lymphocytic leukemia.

The CDR3 loop reads CASKHPVGYGYTF. The CDR3 nucleotides read TGTGCCAGCAAACACCCAGTGGGATATGGCTACACCTTC. The J gene is TRBJ1-2, the V gene TRBV27; D uncertain. The germline V and J ends were trimmed by 7 bases and 5 bases, with 14 bases remaining between them. From germline, CDR1 is MNHEY and CDR2 SMNVEV (reference sequence). The CDR3 extends over 13 amino acids.